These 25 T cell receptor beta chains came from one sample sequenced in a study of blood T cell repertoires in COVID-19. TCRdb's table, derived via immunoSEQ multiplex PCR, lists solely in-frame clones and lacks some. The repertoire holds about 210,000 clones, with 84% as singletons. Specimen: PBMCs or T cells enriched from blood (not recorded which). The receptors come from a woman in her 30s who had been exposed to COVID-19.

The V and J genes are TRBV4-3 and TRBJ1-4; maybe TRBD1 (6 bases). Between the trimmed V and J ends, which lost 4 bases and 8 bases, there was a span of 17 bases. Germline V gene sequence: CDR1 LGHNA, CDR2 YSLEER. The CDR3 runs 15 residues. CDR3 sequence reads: CASSLSRDKGEKLFF. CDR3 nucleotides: TGCGCCAGCAGCCTCTCCCGGGACAAAGGGGAAAAACTGTTTTTT.

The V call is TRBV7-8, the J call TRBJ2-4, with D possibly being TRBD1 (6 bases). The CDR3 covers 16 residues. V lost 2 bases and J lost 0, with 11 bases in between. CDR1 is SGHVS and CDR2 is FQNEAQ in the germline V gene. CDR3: CASSLLGGVAKNIQYF. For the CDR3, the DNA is TGTGCCAGCAGCTTATTAGGGGGAGTAGCCAAAAACATTCAGTACTTC.

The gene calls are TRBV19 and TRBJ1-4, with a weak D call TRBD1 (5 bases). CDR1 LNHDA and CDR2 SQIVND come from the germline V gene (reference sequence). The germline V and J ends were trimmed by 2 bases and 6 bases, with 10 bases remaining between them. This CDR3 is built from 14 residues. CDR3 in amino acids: CASSIQGGYEKLFF. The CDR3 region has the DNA TGTGCCAGTAGTATACAGGGAGGCTATGAAAAACTGTTTTTT.

This chain's CDR3 is CASSPSGGSVGSSYNSPLHF. The CDR3 DNA reads TGCGCCAGCAGCCCCTCGGGAGGGTCAGTCGGTAGCTCCTATAATTCACCCCTCCACTTT. The V call is TRBV4-1, the J call TRBJ1-6; D gene ambiguous. V was shortened by 4 bases and J by 0 bases, with 22 bases between the two germline ends. The CDR3 is 20 residues long. Looked up from germline, CDR1 is MGHRA and CDR2 is YSYEKL.

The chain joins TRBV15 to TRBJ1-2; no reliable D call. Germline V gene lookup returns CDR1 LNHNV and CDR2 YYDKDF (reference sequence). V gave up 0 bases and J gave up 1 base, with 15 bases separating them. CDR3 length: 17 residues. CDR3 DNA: TGTGCCACCAGCAGAGATATGAATGTACGCAGTAACTATGGCTACACCTTC. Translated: CATSRDMNVRSNYGYTF. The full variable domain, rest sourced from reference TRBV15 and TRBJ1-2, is DAMVIQNPRYQVTQFGKPVTLSCSQTLNHNVMYWYQQKSSQAPKLLFHYYDKDFNNEADTPDNFQSRRPNTSFCFLDIRSPGLGDTAMYLCATSRDMNVRSNYGYTFGSGTRLTVV.

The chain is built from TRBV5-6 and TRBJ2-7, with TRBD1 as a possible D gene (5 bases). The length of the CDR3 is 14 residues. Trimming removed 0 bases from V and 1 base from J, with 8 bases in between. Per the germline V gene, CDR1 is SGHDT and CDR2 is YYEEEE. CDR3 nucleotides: TGTGCCAGCAGCTTGGGACAGCCGTCCTACGAGCAGTACTTC. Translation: CASSLGQPSYEQYF.

The CDR3 nucleotides are TGTGCCAGCAGCCCCGGGACTAGCGAATTTGAGACCCAGTACTTC. It is translated as CASSPGTSEFETQYF. The gene calls are TRBV11-3 and TRBJ2-5; the match to TRBD2 covers 10 bases. This CDR3 spans 15 amino acids. V lost 5 bases to trimming and J lost 5 bases; unmatched junction nucleotides: 8. Germline CDR1 and CDR2: SGHNT and YENEEA.

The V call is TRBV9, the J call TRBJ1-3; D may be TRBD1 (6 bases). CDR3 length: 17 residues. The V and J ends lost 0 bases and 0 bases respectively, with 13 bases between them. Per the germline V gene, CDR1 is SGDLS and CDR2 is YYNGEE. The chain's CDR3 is CASSVGGTGRSGNTIYF. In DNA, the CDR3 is TGTGCCAGCAGCGTAGGGGGAACAGGGCGCTCTGGAAACACCATATATTTT.

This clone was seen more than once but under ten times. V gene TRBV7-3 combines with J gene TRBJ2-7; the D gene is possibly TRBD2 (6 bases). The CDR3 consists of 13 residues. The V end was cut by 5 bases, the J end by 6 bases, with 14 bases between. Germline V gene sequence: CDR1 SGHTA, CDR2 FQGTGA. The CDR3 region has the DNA TGTGCCAGCAGCCAAAGGGACTTGGGCGAGCAGTACTTC. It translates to CASSQRDLGEQYF.

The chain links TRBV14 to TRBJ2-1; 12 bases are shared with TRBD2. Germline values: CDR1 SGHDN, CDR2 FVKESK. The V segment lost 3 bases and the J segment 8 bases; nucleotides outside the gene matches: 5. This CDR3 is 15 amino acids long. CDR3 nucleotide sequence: TGTGCCAGCAGCCAGTCTAGCGGGGGGGCCGATGAGCAGTTCTTC. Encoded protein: CASSQSSGGADEQFF. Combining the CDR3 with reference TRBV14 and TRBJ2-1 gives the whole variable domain EAGVTQFPSHSVIEKGQTVTLRCDPISGHDNLYWYRRVMGKEIKFLLHFVKESKQDESGMPNNRFLAERTGGTYSTLKVQPAELEDSGVYFCASSQSSGGADEQFFGPGTRLTVL.

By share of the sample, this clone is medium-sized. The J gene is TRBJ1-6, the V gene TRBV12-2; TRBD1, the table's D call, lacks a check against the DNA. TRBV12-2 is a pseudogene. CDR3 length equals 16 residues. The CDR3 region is CASRLFQGCYNSPLHF. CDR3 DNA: TGTGCAAGTCGCTTATTTCAGGGCTGCTATAATTCACCCCTCCACTTT.

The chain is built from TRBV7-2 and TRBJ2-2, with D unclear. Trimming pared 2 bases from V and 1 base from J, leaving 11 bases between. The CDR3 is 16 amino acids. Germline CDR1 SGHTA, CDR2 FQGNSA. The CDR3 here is CASSLNLPGNTGELFF. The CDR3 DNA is TGTGCCAGCAGCTTAAATCTTCCGGGGAACACCGGGGAGCTGTTTTTT.

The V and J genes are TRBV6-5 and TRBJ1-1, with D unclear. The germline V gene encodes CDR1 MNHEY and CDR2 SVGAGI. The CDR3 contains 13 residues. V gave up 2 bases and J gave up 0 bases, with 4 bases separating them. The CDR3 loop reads CASSYVLNTEAFF. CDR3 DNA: TGTGCCAGCAGTTACGTATTGAACACTGAAGCTTTCTTT.

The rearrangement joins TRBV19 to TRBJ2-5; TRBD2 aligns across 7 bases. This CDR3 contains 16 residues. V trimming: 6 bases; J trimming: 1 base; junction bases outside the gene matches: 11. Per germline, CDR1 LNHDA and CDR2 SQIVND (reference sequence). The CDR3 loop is CASRKTSLGFQETQYF. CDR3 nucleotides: TGTGCCAGTAGGAAGACTAGCTTGGGCTTCCAAGAGACCCAGTACTTC.

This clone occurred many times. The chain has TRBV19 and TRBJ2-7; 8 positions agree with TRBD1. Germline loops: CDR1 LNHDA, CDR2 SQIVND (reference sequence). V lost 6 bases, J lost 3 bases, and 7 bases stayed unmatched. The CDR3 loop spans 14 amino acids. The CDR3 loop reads CASRKQGALYEQYF. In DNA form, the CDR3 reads TGTGCCAGTAGGAAGCAGGGGGCCCTCTACGAGCAGTACTTC.

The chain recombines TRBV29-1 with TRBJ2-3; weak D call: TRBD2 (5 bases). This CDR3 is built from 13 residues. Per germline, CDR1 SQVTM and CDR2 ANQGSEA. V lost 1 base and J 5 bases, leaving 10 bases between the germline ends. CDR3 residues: CSVEAEGVDTQYF. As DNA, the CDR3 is TGCAGCGTTGAAGCAGAGGGAGTAGATACGCAGTATTTT.

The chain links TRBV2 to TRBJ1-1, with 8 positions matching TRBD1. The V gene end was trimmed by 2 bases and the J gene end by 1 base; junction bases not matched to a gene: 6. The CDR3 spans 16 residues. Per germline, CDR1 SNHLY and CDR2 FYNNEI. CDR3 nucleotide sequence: TGTGCCAGCAGTGAAACAGGGGGTAGGGGGAACACTGAAGCTTTCTTT. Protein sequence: CASSETGGRGNTEAFF.

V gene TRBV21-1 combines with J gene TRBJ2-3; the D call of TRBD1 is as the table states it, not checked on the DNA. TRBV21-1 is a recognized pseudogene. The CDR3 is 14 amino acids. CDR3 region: CASSKNRDPDTQYF. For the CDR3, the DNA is TGTGCCAGCAGCAAAAACAGGGATCCAGATACGCAGTATTTT.

The CDR3 loop is CASSPDLGLGNTIYF. The CDR3 DNA follows: TGTGCCAGCAGCCCCGACCTGGGGCTTGGAAACACCATATATTTT. This sequence joins TRBV11-1 and TRBJ1-3; possibly TRBD1 for D (5 bases). CDR3 length equals 15 residues. Germline lookup yields CDR1 SGHAT and CDR2 FQDESV (reference sequence). Deletions cut 5 bases from V and 3 bases from J, with 14 bases between.

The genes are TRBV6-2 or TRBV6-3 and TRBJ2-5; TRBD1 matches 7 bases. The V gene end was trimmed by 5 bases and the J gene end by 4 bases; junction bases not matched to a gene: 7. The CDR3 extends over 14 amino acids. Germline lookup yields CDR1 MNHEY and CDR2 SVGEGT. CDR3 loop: CASSATGERETQYF. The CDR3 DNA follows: TGTGCCAGCAGTGCCACAGGGGAAAGAGAGACCCAGTACTTC.

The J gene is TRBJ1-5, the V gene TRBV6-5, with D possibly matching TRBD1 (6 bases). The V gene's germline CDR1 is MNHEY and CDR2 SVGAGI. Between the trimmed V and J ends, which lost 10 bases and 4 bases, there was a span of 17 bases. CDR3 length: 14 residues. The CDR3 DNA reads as TGTGCCACCTGGGAACAGGGCTATAATCAGCCCCAGCATTTT. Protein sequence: CATWEQGYNQPQHF.

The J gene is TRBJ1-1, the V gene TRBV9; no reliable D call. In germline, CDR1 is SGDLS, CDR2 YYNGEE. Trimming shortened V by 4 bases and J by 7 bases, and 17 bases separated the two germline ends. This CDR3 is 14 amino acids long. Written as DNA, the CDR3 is TGTGCCAGCAGCCCCCCCGGGGAAGGGATTGAAGCTTTCTTT. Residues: CASSPPGEGIEAFF. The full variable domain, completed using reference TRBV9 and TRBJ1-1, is DSGVTQTPKHLITATGQRVTLRCSPRSGDLSVYWYQQSLDQGLQFLIQYYNGEERAKGNILERFSAQQFPDLHSELNLSSLELGDSALYFCASSPPGEGIEAFFGQGTRLTVV.

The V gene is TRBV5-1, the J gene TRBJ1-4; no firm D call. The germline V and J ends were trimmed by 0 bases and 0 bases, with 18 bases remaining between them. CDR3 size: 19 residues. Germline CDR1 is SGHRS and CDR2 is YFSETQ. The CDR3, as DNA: TGCGCCAGCAGCTTGGTGGCCGAACCAATTCGAACAACTAATGAAAAACTGTTTTTT. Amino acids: CASSLVAEPIRTTNEKLFF.

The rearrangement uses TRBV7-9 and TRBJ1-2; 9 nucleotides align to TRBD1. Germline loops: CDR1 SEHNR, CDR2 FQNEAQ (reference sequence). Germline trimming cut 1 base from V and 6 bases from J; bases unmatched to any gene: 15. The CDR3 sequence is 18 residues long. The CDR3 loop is CASSLVGTGRWAGHGYTF. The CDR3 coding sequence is TGTGCCAGCAGCTTAGTCGGGACAGGGCGCTGGGCCGGCCATGGCTACACCTTC. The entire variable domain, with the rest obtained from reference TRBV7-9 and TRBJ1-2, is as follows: DTGVSQNPRHKITKRGQNVTFRCDPISEHNRLYWYRQTLGQGPEFLTYFQNEAQLEKSRLLSDRFSAERPKGSFSTLEIQRTEQGDSAMYLCASSLVGTGRWAGHGYTFGSGTRLTVV.

The CDR3 here is CAISGGQQNTEAFF. The CDR3, as DNA: TGTGCCATCAGTGGAGGACAACAGAACACTGAAGCTTTCTTT. The chain combines TRBV10-3 with TRBJ1-1, with a weak D call TRBD1 (5 bases). V gave up 4 bases and J gave up 1 base, with 10 bases separating them. Germline V CDR1 and CDR2: ENHRY, SYGVKD. CDR3 length: 14 residues.